The 8 T cell receptor beta chains below were found in one sample sequenced in a study of blood T cell repertoires in COVID-19. Libraries were prepared by immunoSEQ multiplex PCR; TCRdb keeps only in-frame clonotypes and omits some of them. This table holds under 300,000 clones, 82% found once. The sample was peripheral blood. Every receptor here comes from a woman between 55 and 75 years old with active or convalescent COVID-19.

This clone was detected ten times or more. V usage is TRBV11-3 and J usage is TRBJ1-6; 7 nucleotides align to TRBD1. There are 12 residues in the CDR3. The germline V gene has CDR1 SGHNT and CDR2 YENEEA. DNA of the CDR3: TGTGCGGAGGGGGCAGGTAATTCACCCCTCCACTTT. Translating it yields CAEGAGNSPLHF.

The chain joins TRBV10-3 to TRBJ1-1; the match to TRBD1 covers 8 bases. V trimming: 8 bases; J trimming: 1 base; junction bases outside the gene matches: 9. There are 15 residues in the CDR3. The germline gives CDR1 ENHRY, CDR2 SYGVKD. The chain's CDR3 is CAIRPGTGANTEAFF. CDR3 bases: TGTGCCATCCGTCCCGGGACAGGAGCGAACACTGAAGCTTTCTTT.

This clone occurred a few times. V gene TRBV2 combines with J gene TRBJ2-7; D is possibly TRBD1 (5 bases). V lost 4 bases, J lost 5 bases, and 15 bases lay in between. Germline V CDR1 and CDR2: SNHLY, FYNNEI. The CDR3 is 14 residues long. The CDR3 is CASSGVGQSHEQYF. The CDR3 DNA is TGTGCCAGCAGTGGTGTGGGGCAGTCCCACGAGCAGTACTTC.

The chain uses TRBV7-2 and TRBJ2-3, with a possible D match to TRBD2 (6 bases). The CDR3 runs to 16 residues. The V end lost 0 bases, the J end lost 2 bases, and 12 bases lay between the germline ends. Germline loops: CDR1 SGHTA, CDR2 FQGNSA. CDR3 DNA: TGTGCCAGCAGCTTAGCTAGCGGAAATCCCACAGATACGCAGTATTTT. This translates into CASSLASGNPTDTQYF.

The chain employs TRBV27 and TRBJ2-1; 8 bases are a match to TRBD2. The CDR3 totals 15 residues. With V trimmed by 6 bases and J by 1 base, 5 bases remained unmatched. Germline V gene data show CDR1 as MNHEY and CDR2 as SMNVEV (reference sequence). The DNA for the CDR3 is TGTGCCAGCAGCAATGCGGGGGGTTCCTACAATGAGCAGTTCTTC. As protein: CASSNAGGSYNEQFF.

The chain has TRBV7-8 and TRBJ2-7, with 7 bases that match TRBD2. The CDR3 is made up of 15 amino acids. Germline V gene sequence: CDR1 SGHVS, CDR2 FQNEAQ. The ends lost 1 base at V and 3 bases at J; junction bases unmatched: 6. The CDR3 loop is CASSLGFGGFYEQYF. CDR3 in DNA: TGTGCCAGCAGCTTAGGGTTCGGGGGGTTCTACGAGCAGTACTTC.

This chain joins TRBV2 and TRBJ2-1; 11 bases fit TRBD2. V trimming: 4 bases; J trimming: 8 bases; junction bases outside the gene matches: 1. This CDR3 spans 13 amino acids. The germline gives CDR1 SNHLY, CDR2 FYNNEI. CDR3 sequence: CASSGGLADEQFF. CDR3 bases: TGTGCCAGCAGTGGGGGACTAGCGGATGAGCAGTTCTTC.

The chain couples TRBV6-1 to TRBJ2-1; maybe TRBD2 (5 bases). The V end was cut by 2 bases, the J end by 6 bases, with 11 bases between. The CDR3 is 14 residues long. Germline V lookup: CDR1 MNHNS, CDR2 SASEGT. This CDR3 reads CASSEPGSPNEQFF. CDR3 nucleotide sequence: TGTGCCAGCAGTGAACCGGGGTCTCCCAATGAGCAGTTCTTC.